This T cell receptor (beta chain) was identified during a study of breast tumors, draining lymph nodes, adjacent tissues. Study observations and caveats: Compared with basal-like, luminal-like tumors shared significantly more repertoire with nontumor tissue. Compared with lymph nodes, tumors were less diverse; compared with nontumor tissue, more.

Using its own MiXCR run on the multiplex PCR reads, TCRdb lists one record per CDR3 protein. The table shows roughly 70,000 distinct CDR3 sequences, with approximately 45% occurring only once. This clonotype showed up many times. Its antigen is not known. One end of the junction does not line up with germline, which may come from a read error. Sequencing input: breast tumor tissue. This receptor was identified in a female donor with breast cancer. Some clones in this sample may be carry-over from other donors' samples.

The CDR3 loop is CASSPGQALIYGYPF. In DNA, the CDR3 is TGTGCCAGCAGCCCCGGACAGGCGCTAATATATGGCTACCCCTTC. The chain employs TRBV7-9 and TRBJ1-2, with 7 bases identical to TRBD1. This CDR3 contains 15 residues. Germline CDR1 is SEHNR and CDR2 is FQNEAQ (reference sequence).